A selection of T cell receptor beta chains follows, all from one sample in a study of shared clonotypes between healthy human individuals. The assay was immunoSEQ multiplex PCR, and TCRdb's table has in-frame clones only and misses some. Here the sample spans under 1,100,000 clones, about 74% being singletons. Sequenced sample: memory CD4+ T cells sorted from blood. These receptors originate from a man in his late teens or twenties in good health. Both conserved end residues are part of each CDR3. D genes are given only for firm matches. A clone size is listed for some rows: how often the clone was seen (once, few, many), or a class if it is expanded.

clone_size	d_call	v_call	j_call	cdr3_aa	cdr3_nt
.	.	TRBV6-5	TRBJ1-1	CASLPQSRGGTEAFF	TGTGCCAGCCTCCCTCAGTCACGGGGAGGAACTGAAGCTTTCTTT
.	.	TRBV5-6	TRBJ1-2	CASSLGGRGSGYTF	TGTGCCAGCAGCTTGGGAGGCAGGGGTTCTGGCTACACCTTC
.	.	TRBV19	TRBJ1-1	CASSISRAEAFF	TGTGCCAGTAGTATTAGCAGGGCTGAAGCTTTCTTT
few	TRBD1	TRBV6-5	TRBJ1-1	CAIVPGQGTRTEAFF	TGTGCCATCGTACCGGGACAGGGAACCAGAACTGAAGCTTTCTTT
.	.	TRBV9	TRBJ2-2	CASSVAGGHGTGELFF	TGTGCCAGCAGCGTAGCCGGCGGGCATGGTACCGGGGAGCTGTTTTTT
.	TRBD1	TRBV30	TRBJ1-5	CAWNRGNNQPQHF	TGTGCCTGGAACAGGGGGAACAATCAGCCCCAGCATTTT
.	.	TRBV7-9	TRBJ2-7	CASSDRDYYEQYF	TGTGCCAGCAGCGACAGGGACTACTACGAGCAGTACTTC
.	TRBD1	TRBV18	TRBJ1-1	CASSTQGAPTEAFF	TGTGCCAGCTCAACCCAGGGGGCGCCAACTGAAGCTTTCTTT
.	.	TRBV28	TRBJ1-1	CASSTGPSRAEAFF	TGTGCCAGCAGTACCGGACCCAGCAGGGCTGAAGCTTTCTTT
few	.	TRBV7-2	TRBJ1-6	CASSSLAGGTYNSPLHF	TGTGCCAGCAGCTCCCTAGCGGGGGGTACTTACAATTCACCCCTCCACTTT
.	.	TRBV7-8	TRBJ1-2	CASSSDRTYGYTF	TGTGCCAGCAGCTCCGACAGGACCTATGGCTACACCTTC
.	TRBD1	TRBV18	TRBJ1-6	CASSPDRERSPLHF	TGTGCCAGCTCACCCGACAGGGAACGATCACCCCTCCACTTT
.	TRBD2	TRBV30	TRBJ2-2	CAWSKLAQGAGELFF	TGTGCCTGGAGTAAACTAGCGCAAGGTGCGGGGGAGCTGTTTTTT
few	TRBD2	TRBV5-4	TRBJ2-1	CASSYPGLAGFEQFF	TGTGCCAGCAGCTATCCGGGACTAGCGGGATTTGAGCAGTTCTTC
.	TRBD1	TRBV28	TRBJ1-1	CASSTTGGGKAFF	TGTGCCAGCAGCACAACAGGGGGCGGAAAGGCTTTCTTT
.	.	TRBV25-1	TRBJ2-3	CASSGERTDTQYF	TGTGCCAGCAGTGGGGAACGCACAGATACGCAGTATTTT
few	TRBD1	TRBV5-6	TRBJ1-5	CASSGQGQNQPQHF	TGTGCCAGCAGTGGACAGGGGCAAAATCAGCCCCAGCATTTT
.	.	TRBV5-5	TRBJ2-3	CASSLFGGEDTQYF	TGTGCCAGCAGCTTGTTCGGCGGGGAGGATACGCAGTATTTT
.	TRBD2	TRBV27	TRBJ2-3	CASTPAGGNTDTQYF	TGTGCCAGCACCCCAGCGGGGGGAAACACAGATACGCAGTATTTT
.	TRBD1	TRBV4-3	TRBJ2-7	CASSQDWGQGVEQYF	TGCGCCAGCAGCCAAGATTGGGGACAGGGGGTCGAGCAGTACTTC
once	.	TRBV6-5	TRBJ1-5	CASSFQGQPQHF	TGTGCCAGCAGTTTTCAGGGTCAGCCCCAGCATTTT
.	.	TRBV5-5	TRBJ2-7	CASSFVADTSYEQYF	TGTGCCAGCAGCTTTGTTGCGGACACCTCCTACGAGCAGTACTTC
.	TRBD1	TRBV15	TRBJ1-5	CATSRGQVNQPQHF	TGTGCCACCAGCAGGGGACAGGTAAATCAGCCCCAGCATTTT
.	TRBD2	TRBV5-4	TRBJ2-1	CASSLVVAGTNEQFF	TGTGCCAGCAGCTTGGTGGTAGCGGGGACCAATGAGCAGTTCTTC
.	TRBD2	TRBV9	TRBJ2-1	CASSESGLASNEQFF	TGTGCCAGCAGCGAAAGTGGACTAGCCTCAAATGAGCAGTTCTTC
.	.	TRBV18	TRBJ2-1	CASSPRRDNNEQFF	TGTGCCAGCTCACCAAGGCGGGATAACAATGAGCAGTTCTTC
few	TRBD1	TRBV4-1	TRBJ1-2	CASSQAGTGVEYGYTF	TGCGCCAGCAGCCAAGCCGGGACAGGGGTAGAGTATGGCTACACCTTC
.	.	TRBV10-3	TRBJ2-2	CAISDGGRQTGELFF	TGTGCCATCAGTGACGGGGGTAGGCAAACCGGGGAGCTGTTTTTT
.	.	TRBV6-1	TRBJ1-2	CASSDGSLSYGYTF	TGTGCCAGCAGTGACGGGTCCCTCAGCTATGGCTACACCTTC
.	TRBD1	TRBV5-6	TRBJ2-7	CASSLQGNQGEQYF	TGTGCCAGCAGCTTACAGGGGAATCAAGGCGAGCAGTACTTC
.	.	TRBV19	TRBJ1-2	CATARQANYGYTF	TGTGCCACCGCCCGACAGGCAAACTATGGCTACACCTTC
many	TRBD2	TRBV15	TRBJ2-3	CATSRDRGGATQYF	TGTGCCACCAGCAGAGATCGCGGGGGGGCTACGCAGTATTTT
.	TRBD1	TRBV28	TRBJ1-5	CASIKAKPGQANQPQHF	TGTGCCAGCATTAAAGCCAAACCGGGACAGGCTAATCAGCCCCAGCATTTT
.	.	TRBV4-1	TRBJ2-2	CASSQILRGAGELFF	TGCGCCAGCAGCCAGATACTCAGGGGCGCCGGGGAGCTGTTTTTT
.	.	TRBV28	TRBJ1-3	CASSKAGARGNTIYF	TGTGCCAGCAGTAAAGCGGGTGCCCGTGGAAACACCATATATTTT
.	.	TRBV6-5	TRBJ1-1	CASTPARNTEAFF	TGTGCCAGCACCCCTGCAAGGAACACTGAAGCTTTCTTT
.	TRBD1	TRBV19	TRBJ2-7	CASKQGAPPYEQYF	TGTGCCAGTAAACAGGGGGCCCCTCCCTACGAGCAGTACTTC
few	.	TRBV7-6	TRBJ1-1	CASSLEVGETEAFF	TGTGCCAGCAGCTTAGAGGTCGGGGAAACTGAAGCTTTCTTT
once	.	TRBV7-8	TRBJ2-5	CASSPGPRGQETQYF	TGTGCCAGCAGCCCTGGACCTAGGGGCCAAGAGACCCAGTACTTC
.	.	TRBV10-1	TRBJ2-3	CASSDMAGTTDTQYF	TGCGCCAGCAGTGATATGGCAGGGACCACAGATACGCAGTATTTT